This T cell receptor (beta chain) is from a study of T cell repertoires in cytomegalovirus infection. Study outcomes and limitations: HLA-C-restricted, CMV-specific TCR beta clonotypes were dominant ex vivo. Summed frequency of shared TCR beta families picked out CMV carriers who also had the relevant HLA.

This CDR3 spans 12 amino acids. Germline V CDR1 and CDR2: SQVTM, ANQGSEA. Trimming stripped 7 bases from V and 5 bases from J, with 15 bases between. On this clonotype: Its antigen is not known.

TCRdb reanalysed the reads using MiXCR and keeps one entry per CDR3 protein. The table records 200,000 to 300,000 distinct CDR3 sequences, around 15% of them present only once. Sequencing input: PBMCs. The chain couples TRBV29-1 to TRBJ2-7; D could derive from TRBD1 or TRBD2 (6 bases each). This receptor was identified in a human donor in good health (CMV status not recorded). Some clones in this sample may be carry-over from other donors' samples. DNA of the CDR3: TGCAGCGCCTTGGGGGGCCGGAACGAGCAGTACTTC. Protein sequence: CSALGGRNEQYF.